The 21 T cell receptor beta chains listed next were all sequenced from one sample in a study of T cells in Graves' hyperthyroidism and ophthalmopathy. Amplification of TCR beta CDR3 regions was performed using RNA transcripts as template. First-round RT-PCR targeting the TCR CDR3 was performed with the HTBI primer set. MiXCR, run by TCRdb on the multiplex PCR reads, gives a single entry per CDR3 protein. The sample lists more than 350,000 distinct CDR3 sequences; roughly 15% were seen once. The sequenced sample was blood. These receptor sequences come from a woman aged 55-75 years with Graves' ophthalmopathy.

This clonotype turned up a few times. V is TRBV20-1 and J is TRBJ1-2, with unresolved D. Germline V lookup: CDR1 DFQATT, CDR2 SNEGSKA (reference sequence). Trimming took off 0 bases at V and 3 bases at J, with 17 bases between the two ends. This CDR3 has 16 residues. CDR3 nucleotides: TGCAGTGCTAGAGATGTCACTAACCCGGCGGACTATGGCTACACCTTC. Protein: CSARDVTNPADYGYTF.

This clonotype was seen many times. The gene calls are TRBV6-2 or TRBV6-3 and TRBJ2-7; TRBD2 might be the D (7 bases). V dropped 2 bases and J dropped 3 bases, with 23 bases sitting between them. CDR3 length: 18 residues. The germline gives CDR1 MNHEY, CDR2 SVGEGT. The CDR3: CASSYRTGGQRKNYEQYF. The CDR3 nucleotides read TGTGCCAGCAGTTACCGAACCGGGGGGCAGCGGAAGAACTACGAGCAGTACTTC.

The chain is built from TRBV7-2 and TRBJ2-7; 10 bases align to TRBD2. CDR3 size: 16 residues. Per germline, CDR1 SGHTA and CDR2 FQGNSA. V gave up 2 bases and J gave up 5 bases; unmatched junction bases: 9. For the CDR3, the DNA is TGTGCCAGCAGCTTAACGAGGGCTAGCGGGAGAGACGAGCAGTACTTC. Translation gives CASSLTRASGRDEQYF.

As concerns this clonotype: One base away lies a much larger clone, so this may be a sequencing read error. The chain carries TRBV20-1 and TRBJ2-7, with 10 bases that match TRBD2. In germline, CDR1 is DFQATT, CDR2 SNEGSKA (reference sequence). V lost 6 bases and J lost 0; bases outside the gene matches: 17. This CDR3 spans 18 amino acids. The CDR3 coding sequence is TGCAGTGCCCTCCCCCGTTATAGCGGGAGGCCCCACTCCTACGAGCAGTACTTC. This encodes CSALPRYSGRPHSYEQYF.

This chain uses TRBV7-9 with TRBJ2-7; possibly TRBD2 for D (5 bases). V dropped 8 bases and J dropped 1 base, with 15 bases sitting between them. The CDR3 is made up of 14 amino acids. Germline CDR1 is SEHNR and CDR2 is FQNEAQ (reference sequence). The CDR3 loop is CASGERSGSYEQYF. The CDR3 region has the DNA TGTGCCAGCGGCGAACGGAGCGGATCCTACGAGCAGTACTTC.

In its sample, this clonotype was seen a few times. CDR3 sequence reads: CSANDPYYEQYF. The CDR3 DNA follows: TGCAGCGCCAATGATCCGTACTACGAGCAGTACTTC. This rearrangement joins TRBV29-1 to TRBJ2-7; unclear D gene. The CDR3 runs 12 residues. Germline V gives CDR1 SQVTM, CDR2 ANQGSEA. V was cut by 7 bases and J by 3 bases, with 13 bases left in between.

The chain uses TRBV15 and TRBJ2-7; D remains unclear. CDR1 and CDR2 (germline): LNHNV, YYDKDF (reference sequence). Trimming took off 2 bases at V and 3 bases at J, with 26 bases between the two ends. The CDR3 length is 19 residues. CDR3 in DNA: TGTGCCACCAGCAGATTCAAGACCGGTAGTTCCCAGGTTGACTACGAGCAGTACTTC. Protein sequence: CATSRFKTGSSQVDYEQYF.

This clonotype appeared many times. The chain is built from TRBV3-1 and TRBJ1-1, with a tentative D call TRBD1 (5 bases). Per germline, CDR1 LGHDT and CDR2 YNNKEL (reference sequence). With 0 bases removed from V and 1 base from J, the gap between germline ends came to 9 bases. CDR3 length: 15 residues. The chain's CDR3 is CASSQDGGRNTEAFF. The CDR3 DNA is TGTGCCAGCAGCCAAGATGGGGGGAGGAACACTGAAGCTTTCTTT.

This clonotype was counted at least ten times. The chain carries TRBV24-1 and TRBJ1-5; 7 positions match TRBD1. The CDR3 extends over 16 amino acids. Germline CDR1 and CDR2: KGHDR and SFDVKD. The junction had 4 bases not matched to a gene; V was cut back by 2 bases and J by 1 base. The CDR3 coding sequence is TGTGCCACCAGTGATTCGACAGGGTCAAGCAATCAGCCCCAGCATTTT. Its protein product is CATSDSTGSSNQPQHF.

The table lists this clonotype with many counts. CDR3 sequence: CASSPRGAEAFF. CDR3 DNA sequence: TGTGCCAGCTCACCACGGGGGGCTGAAGCTTTCTTT. The V gene is TRBV18, the J gene TRBJ1-1; TRBD1 might be the D (5 bases). There are 12 residues in the CDR3. Trimming shortened V by 1 base and J by 6 bases, and 6 bases separated the two germline ends. Per the germline V gene, CDR1 is KGHSH and CDR2 is LQKENI.

The sample holds many counts of this clonotype. The chain joins TRBV3-1 to TRBJ2-1; perhaps TRBD2 as D (5 bases). The CDR3 loop spans 15 amino acids. V was clipped by 1 base and J by 3 bases, with 10 bases between them. Germline values: CDR1 LGHDT, CDR2 YNNKEL (reference sequence). This CDR3 is CASSQGTPDYNEQFF. The CDR3 DNA follows: TGTGCCAGCAGCCAAGGGACTCCGGACTACAATGAGCAGTTCTTC.

The J gene is TRBJ2-3, the V gene TRBV3-1; D is unresolved. CDR1 and CDR2 from the germline V gene are LGHDT and YNNKEL (reference sequence). The CDR3 has 13 amino acids. Between the trimmed V and J ends, which lost 4 bases and 2 bases, there was a span of 7 bases. The CDR3 coding sequence is TGTGCCAGCAGCCCCCGTCACACAGATACGCAGTATTTT. Translated, it gives CASSPRHTDTQYF.

This clonotype was observed many times. The V and J genes are TRBV29-1 and TRBJ2-7, with 8 positions matching TRBD1. Losses at the gene ends were 6 bases for V and 2 bases for J; bases not matched to a gene: 6. The CDR3 is made up of 13 amino acids. The germline V gene encodes CDR1 SQVTM and CDR2 ANQGSEA. CDR3 residues: CSVSNRGAYEQYF. The DNA of the CDR3 is TGCAGCGTCTCCAACAGGGGGGCCTACGAGCAGTACTTC.

There are many counts of this clonotype. This chain uses TRBV29-1 with TRBJ2-5; TRBD2 aligns across 7 bases. The CDR3 loop spans 12 amino acids. The ends lost 6 bases at V and 2 bases at J; junction bases unmatched: 3. Germline lookup yields CDR1 SQVTM and CDR2 ANQGSEA. The CDR3 reads CSVASGQETQYF. CDR3 nucleotides: TGCAGCGTAGCTAGCGGACAAGAGACCCAGTACTTC.

The rearrangement links TRBV10-3 to TRBJ2-7; a possible D gene is TRBD1 (6 bases). V gave up 0 bases and J gave up 2 bases, with 17 bases separating them. Germline V gives CDR1 ENHRY, CDR2 SYGVKD. The length of the CDR3 is 17 residues. For the CDR3, the DNA is TGTGCCATCAGTGAGTCAATCGGAGTAACAGGGACCTACGAGCAGTACTTC. It codes for CAISESIGVTGTYEQYF.

The sample holds many counts of this clonotype. The gene calls are TRBV28 and TRBJ2-7; D may correspond to TRBD1 or TRBD2 (5 bases each). Trimming shortened V by 3 bases and J by 6 bases, and 21 bases separated the two germline ends. The V gene's germline CDR1 is MDHEN and CDR2 SYDVKM. The length of the CDR3 is 16 residues. The CDR3 sequence: CASSFLGLNFQGEQYF. DNA of the CDR3: TGTGCCAGCAGTTTTCTCGGACTGAATTTCCAGGGCGAGCAGTACTTC.

V and J are TRBV7-3 and TRBJ2-1; 9 bases map to TRBD1. The germline CDR1 and CDR2 sequences are SGHTA and FQGTGA. The junction had 5 bases not matched to a gene; V was cut back by 5 bases and J by 6 bases. This CDR3 spans 14 amino acids. CDR3 in amino acids: CASSLTGGLNEQFF. DNA of the CDR3: TGTGCCAGCAGCCTGACAGGGGGTCTCAATGAGCAGTTCTTC.

This chain connects TRBV30 to TRBJ2-2; the match to TRBD2 covers 11 bases. CDR1 is GTSNPN and CDR2 is SVGIG in the germline V gene (reference sequence). The V segment lost 3 bases and the J segment 5 bases; nucleotides outside the gene matches: 8. The length of the CDR3 is 16 residues. The CDR3 loop reads CAWRPLAGGGTGELFF. The CDR3 region has the DNA TGTGCCTGGAGGCCCCTAGCGGGAGGTGGGACCGGGGAGCTGTTTTTT.

The chain carries TRBV29-1 and TRBJ2-7; TRBD1 agrees at 10 bases. Trimming removed 7 bases from V and 7 bases from J; junction bases left unmatched: 13. Germline V gives CDR1 SQVTM, CDR2 ANQGSEA. This CDR3 has 14 amino acids. Here the CDR3 reads CSAGWGQGREEQYF. The CDR3, as DNA: TGCAGCGCTGGCTGGGGACAGGGGCGGGAAGAGCAGTACTTC.

About this clonotype itself: A read error may explain this, as a much larger clone is one base away. This is likely a read error, given that the CDR3 carries no conserved phenylalanine or tryptophan at its end. The J gene is TRBJ2-5, the V gene TRBV20-1; perhaps TRBD2 as D (6 bases). V was trimmed by 3 bases and J by 6 bases, leaving 14 bases between them. CDR3 length: 13 amino acids. Per the germline V gene, CDR1 is DFQATT and CDR2 is SNEGSKA (reference sequence). The CDR3 sequence: CSARNPSVKTQYL. CDR3 coding DNA: TGCAGTGCTAGGAACCCTAGCGTGAAGACCCAGTACCTC.

Ten or more counts support this clonotype. The chain couples TRBV20-1 to TRBJ1-4; D unclear. The CDR3 totals 13 residues. From germline, CDR1 is DFQATT and CDR2 SNEGSKA (reference sequence). Trimming pared 1 base from V and 4 bases from J, leaving 7 bases between. In DNA, the CDR3 is TGCAGTGCTAGAGGGTACAGTAATGAAAAACTGTTTTTT. Amino acid sequence: CSARGYSNEKLFF.